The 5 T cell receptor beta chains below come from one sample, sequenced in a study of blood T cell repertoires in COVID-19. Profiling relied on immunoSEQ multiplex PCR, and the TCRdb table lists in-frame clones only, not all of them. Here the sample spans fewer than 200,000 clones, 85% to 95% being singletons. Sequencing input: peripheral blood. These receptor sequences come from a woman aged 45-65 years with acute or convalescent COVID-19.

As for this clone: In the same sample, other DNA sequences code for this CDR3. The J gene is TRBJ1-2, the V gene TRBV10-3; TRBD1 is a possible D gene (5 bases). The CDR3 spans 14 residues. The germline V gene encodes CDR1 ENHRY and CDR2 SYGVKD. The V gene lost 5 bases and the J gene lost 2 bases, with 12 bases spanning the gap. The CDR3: CAISQTTANYGYTF. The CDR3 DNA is TGTGCCATCAGTCAAACGACAGCCAACTATGGCTACACCTTC.

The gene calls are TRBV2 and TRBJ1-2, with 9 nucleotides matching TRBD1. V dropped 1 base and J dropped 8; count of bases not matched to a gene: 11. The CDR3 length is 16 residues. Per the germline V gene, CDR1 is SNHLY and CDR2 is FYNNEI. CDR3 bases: TGTGCCAGCAGTGAAGAATACCCGGGACAGGGATCCGGCTACACCTTC. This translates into CASSEEYPGQGSGYTF. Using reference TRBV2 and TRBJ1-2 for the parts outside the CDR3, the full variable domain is EPEVTQTPSHQVTQMGQEVILRCVPISNHLYFYWYRQILGQKVEFLVSFYNNEISEKSEIFDDQFSVERPDGSNFTLKIRSTKLEDSAMYFCASSEEYPGQGSGYTFGSGTRLTVV.

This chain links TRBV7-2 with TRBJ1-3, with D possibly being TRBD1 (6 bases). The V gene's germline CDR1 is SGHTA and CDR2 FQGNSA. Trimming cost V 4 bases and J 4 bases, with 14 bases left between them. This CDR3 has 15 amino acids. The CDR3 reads CASSSAGGQGNTIYF. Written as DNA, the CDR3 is TGTGCCAGCAGCTCCGCCGGGGGGCAAGGAAACACCATATATTTT.

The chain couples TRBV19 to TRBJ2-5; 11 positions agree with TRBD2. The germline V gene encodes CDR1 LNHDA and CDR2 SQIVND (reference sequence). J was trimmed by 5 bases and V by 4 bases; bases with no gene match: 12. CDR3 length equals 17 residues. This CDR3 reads CASSTPIFSGRAETQYF. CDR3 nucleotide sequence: TGTGCCAGTAGTACCCCAATATTTAGCGGGAGGGCGGAGACCCAGTACTTC. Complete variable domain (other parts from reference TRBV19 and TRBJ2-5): DGGITQSPKYLFRKEGQNVTLSCEQNLNHDAMYWYRQDPGQGLRLIYYSQIVNDFQKGDIAEGYSVSREKKESFPLTVTSAQKNPTAFYLCASSTPIFSGRAETQYFGPGTRLLVL.

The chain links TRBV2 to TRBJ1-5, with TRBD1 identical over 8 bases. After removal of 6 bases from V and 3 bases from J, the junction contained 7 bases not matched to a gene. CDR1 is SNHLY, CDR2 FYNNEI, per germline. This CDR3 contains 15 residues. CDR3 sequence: CASRNDRGSNQPQHF. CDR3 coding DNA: TGTGCCAGCAGAAACGACAGGGGATCCAATCAGCCCCAGCATTTT.